The 29 T cell receptor beta chains presented below share a single source sample, sequenced in a study of T cell responses to AZD1222 COVID-19 vaccine. Repertoires were generated with immunoSEQ multiplex PCR, while TCRdb's copy carries only in-frame clones and drops some. This sample carries roughly 95,000 clones, 80% to 95% of them seen once, and the ten largest clones take about 3%. Specimen: peripheral blood, collected 28 days after the second AZD1222 dose. These receptors were obtained from an adult who received the AZD1222 COVID-19 vaccine.

This chain uses TRBV2 with TRBJ1-2, with D possibly matching TRBD1 (6 bases). Per germline, CDR1 SNHLY and CDR2 FYNNEI. The CDR3 is made up of 12 amino acids. V gave up 11 bases and J gave up 8 bases, with 18 bases separating them. The CDR3 DNA reads TGTGCCCTCAAAGGGGGGGGTGGCGGCTACACCTTC. It is translated as CALKGGGGGYTF.

The rearrangement uses TRBV18 and TRBJ1-4; D is uncertain. Per the germline V gene, CDR1 is KGHSH and CDR2 is LQKENI. The CDR3 consists of 17 residues. V gave up 3 bases and J gave up 2 bases, with 16 bases separating them. In DNA form, the CDR3 reads TGTGCCAGCTCACCGGAACAGCGGGCTTCGACTAATGAAAAACTGTTTTTT. Protein product: CASSPEQRASTNEKLFF.

This chain joins TRBV3-1 (or the pseudogene TRBV3-2) and TRBJ2-5; no reliable D call. The germline CDR1 and CDR2 sequences are LGHDT and YNNKEL (reference sequence). V was clipped by 1 base and J by 4 bases, with 7 bases between them. The CDR3 has 13 amino acids. The CDR3 region is CASSQGPPETQYF. The CDR3 bases are TGTGCCAGCAGCCAAGGCCCCCCAGAGACCCAGTACTTC.

This chain links TRBV27 with TRBJ2-3; D not resolved. The length of the CDR3 is 11 residues. In germline, CDR1 is MNHEY, CDR2 SMNVEV (reference sequence). V lost 5 bases to trimming and J lost 6 bases, with 6 bases between them. CDR3 nucleotide sequence: TGTGCCAGCAGTAAAAAGGATACGCAGTATTTT. This encodes CASSKKDTQYF.

The chain uses TRBV6-1 and TRBJ1-1; the D is unclear. Germline values: CDR1 MNHNS, CDR2 SASEGT. V was clipped by 2 bases and J by 3 bases, with 10 bases between them. The CDR3 spans 14 residues. The CDR3 DNA follows: TGTGCCAGCAGTGAATTCCCGGGAGACACTGAAGCTTTCTTT. This encodes CASSEFPGDTEAFF.

The chain is built from TRBV6-2 or TRBV6-3 and TRBJ2-7; 9 positions agree with TRBD1. Germline V CDR1 and CDR2: MNHEY, SVGEGT. With V trimmed by 0 bases and J by 6 bases, 6 bases remained unmatched. This CDR3 spans 15 amino acids. The CDR3 nucleotides are TGTGCCAGCAGTTACTCGACAGGGGGATTCGGCGAGCAGTACTTC. As protein: CASSYSTGGFGEQYF.

The chain has TRBV6-5 and TRBJ2-2; D may be TRBD2 (7 bases). V lost 2 bases to trimming and J lost 4 bases, with 8 bases between them. There are 14 residues in the CDR3. Germline-derived CDR1 and CDR2 are MNHEY and SVGAGI. CDR3 bases: TGTGCCAGCAGTTACAGGGGGGGCACCGGGGAGCTGTTTTTT. It encodes CASSYRGGTGELFF.

The chain joins TRBV2 to TRBJ1-1; possible D gene TRBD1, 5 bases. V lost 8 bases and J 0 bases, leaving 13 bases between the germline ends. Germline CDR1 SNHLY, CDR2 FYNNEI. This CDR3 is built from 14 residues. For the CDR3, the DNA is TGTGCCAGCCGATACGGGGACCTGAACACTGAAGCTTTCTTT. Encoded protein: CASRYGDLNTEAFF.

This chain connects TRBV6-2 or TRBV6-3 to TRBJ1-5; no clear D gene. Germline assignment: CDR1 MNHEY and CDR2 SVGEGT. V was pared by 4 bases and J by 9 bases, with 19 bases between. The CDR3 covers 15 residues. The CDR3 nucleotides are TGTGCCAGCAGTTTGACCACGGACGGCTACGGGCCCCAGCATTTT. Protein sequence: CASSLTTDGYGPQHF.

The chain employs TRBV29-1 and TRBJ1-1, with D perhaps matching TRBD1 (5 bases). This CDR3 contains 16 residues. Trimming took 7 bases from V and 1 from J, leaving 22 bases between them. Germline V gene sequence: CDR1 SQVTM, CDR2 ANQGSEA. CDR3 DNA sequence: TGCAGCGGGACGGACACCGGGAATCTGAGGAACACTGAAGCTTTCTTT. This gives the protein CSGTDTGNLRNTEAFF.

CDR3 loop: CASSLVAPFLLGGDYGYTF. CDR3 coding DNA: TGTGCCAGCAGTTTAGTCGCTCCTTTTCTTTTGGGGGGAGACTATGGCTACACCTTC. The chain joins TRBV27 to TRBJ1-2; D might be TRBD1 (5 bases). The CDR3 has 19 residues. The germline V and J ends were trimmed by 2 bases and 3 bases, with 25 bases remaining between them. CDR1 MNHEY and CDR2 SMNVEV come from the germline V gene (reference sequence).

The V gene is TRBV19, the J gene TRBJ2-1; the match to TRBD2 covers 9 bases. V lost 1 base to trimming and J lost 8 bases; unmatched junction nucleotides: 9. The CDR3 totals 16 residues. Germline V gene lookup returns CDR1 LNHDA and CDR2 SQIVND (reference sequence). The CDR3 DNA is TGTGCCAGTAGTATAGGCCCCGGCGGGGGGGTGGATGAGCAGTTCTTC. It translates to CASSIGPGGGVDEQFF.

The V and J genes are TRBV28 and TRBJ2-3; D not resolved. CDR3 length: 12 residues. Between the trimmed V and J ends, which lost 6 bases and 4 bases, there was a span of 8 bases. Germline assignment: CDR1 MDHEN and CDR2 SYDVKM. For the CDR3, the DNA is TGTGCCAGCAGATCCTCGTCAGATACGCAGTATTTT. This translates into CASRSSSDTQYF.

This clone was seen only a few times. This sequence joins TRBV30 and TRBJ1-1, with D perhaps TRBD1 (6 bases). The germline CDR1 and CDR2 sequences are GTSNPN and SVGIG (reference sequence). The V gene lost 0 bases and the J gene lost 1 base, with 18 bases spanning the gap. CDR3 length: 17 amino acids. The CDR3 DNA sequence: TGTGCCTGGAGTGTCGGGGGATGGGGGGCTGGGAACACTGAAGCTTTCTTT. Translating it yields CAWSVGGWGAGNTEAFF.

The V and J genes are TRBV14 and TRBJ2-3; D ambiguous. The ends were cut back, 0 bases at V and 4 bases at J, with 17 bases in the middle. Germline loops: CDR1 SGHDN, CDR2 FVKESK. The CDR3 runs to 17 residues. CDR3 sequence: CASSQDSVFRVPDTQYF. CDR3 DNA sequence: TGTGCCAGCAGCCAAGACTCGGTCTTTAGGGTACCAGATACGCAGTATTTT.

This clone was seen only a few times. The chain is built from TRBV28 and TRBJ1-2; D possibly corresponds to TRBD1 (6 bases). V lost 3 bases and J lost 5, with 13 bases in between. Germline V lookup: CDR1 MDHEN, CDR2 SYDVKM. CDR3 length equals 14 residues. In nucleotides, the CDR3 is TGTGCCAGCAGTTTCCACAGGGCGGGGTATGGCTACACCTTC. Its protein is CASSFHRAGYGYTF.

This rearrangement joins TRBV6-5 to TRBJ1-4, with 10 bases aligning to TRBD1. The trim removed 4 bases at V and 10 bases at J, leaving 6 bases unmatched. The CDR3 loop spans 14 amino acids. Germline CDR1 MNHEY, CDR2 SVGAGI. Here the CDR3 reads CASSFRTGGAKLFF. CDR3 coding DNA: TGTGCCAGCAGTTTTAGGACAGGGGGGGCAAAACTGTTTTTT.

This chain joins TRBV7-8 and TRBJ1-6, with D possibly TRBD1 on 6 matching bases. Germline CDR1 is SGHVS and CDR2 is FQNEAQ. V shed 5 bases and J shed 0 bases, with 11 bases lying between them. This CDR3 has 16 residues. The CDR3 nucleotides are TGTGCCAGCAGCGTCTCACAGGGCTCCTATAATTCACCCCTCCACTTT. This gives the protein CASSVSQGSYNSPLHF.

The chain links TRBV19 to TRBJ1-4, with D possibly being TRBD1 (5 bases). The germline gives CDR1 LNHDA, CDR2 SQIVND (reference sequence). The CDR3 sequence is 16 residues long. The germline V and J ends were trimmed by 4 bases and 2 bases, with 14 bases remaining between them. Written as DNA, the CDR3 is TGTGCCAGTAGTACATTCTCAGGGATCACTAATGAAAAACTGTTTTTT. Translating it yields CASSTFSGITNEKLFF.

This chain links TRBV2 with TRBJ1-4; 8 positions match TRBD1. V was clipped by 1 base and J by 5 bases; unmatched bases: 9. CDR3 length: 17 amino acids. CDR1 and CDR2 from the germline V gene are SNHLY and FYNNEI. The CDR3 spells CASSEGLLWTGNEKLFF. DNA for the CDR3: TGTGCCAGCAGTGAAGGGCTCCTTTGGACAGGGAATGAAAAACTGTTTTTT.

With respect to this clone: At the DNA level, this CDR3 is encoded by other sequences in the same sample as well. The rearrangement uses TRBV3-1 (or the pseudogene TRBV3-2) and TRBJ1-5; no definite D call. There are 13 residues in the CDR3. Trimming cost V 0 bases and J 1 base, with 1 base left between them. Germline CDR1 is LGHDT and CDR2 is YNNKEL (reference sequence). The CDR3 DNA reads as TGTGCCAGCAGCCAAGACAGCAATCAGCCCCAGCATTTT. The encoded protein is CASSQDSNQPQHF.

The V and J genes are TRBV5-5 and TRBJ1-6, with D maybe TRBD1 (6 bases). The V gene's germline CDR1 is SGHKS and CDR2 YYEKEE (reference sequence). CDR3 length: 12 amino acids. V was cut by 4 bases and J by 9 bases, with 8 bases left in between. CDR3 coding DNA: TGTGCCAGCAGCCCAGGGGTTTCACCCCTCCACTTT. Its translation is CASSPGVSPLHF.

This chain's CDR3 is CASSFSDRGSGEQFF. The CDR3 DNA reads TGTGCCAGCAGCTTTTCTGACAGGGGGTCCGGTGAGCAGTTCTTC. The V and J genes are TRBV9 and TRBJ2-1; 9 nucleotides line up with TRBD1. The CDR3 is 15 amino acids. J was trimmed by 9 bases and V by 4 bases; bases with no gene match: 11. The V gene's germline CDR1 is SGDLS and CDR2 YYNGEE.

The V gene is TRBV6-1, the J gene TRBJ1-3, with a possible D match to TRBD1 (6 bases). Germline values: CDR1 MNHNS, CDR2 SASEGT. Trimming shortened V by 3 bases and J by 0 bases, and 9 bases separated the two germline ends. This CDR3 has 15 amino acids. The DNA of the CDR3 is TGTGCCAGCAGTGACAGGACAGTCTCTGGAAACACCATATATTTT. Its translation: CASSDRTVSGNTIYF.

V usage is TRBV11-3 and J usage is TRBJ2-7; 7 bases map to TRBD1. The V gene end was trimmed by 2 bases and the J gene end by 6 bases; junction bases not matched to a gene: 4. The CDR3 totals 13 residues. Germline-derived CDR1 and CDR2 are SGHNT and YENEEA. This chain's CDR3 is CASSLMAGGEQYF. For the CDR3, the DNA is TGTGCCAGCAGCTTAATGGCAGGGGGCGAGCAGTACTTC.

The gene calls are TRBV28 and TRBJ1-2, with TRBD1 as a possible D gene (6 bases). Trimming cost V 6 bases and J 0 bases, with 20 bases left between them. The CDR3 is 17 amino acids. Germline V gives CDR1 MDHEN, CDR2 SYDVKM. As DNA, the CDR3 is TGTGCCAGCAGCCCGGGAGGGGGGGCGAAGACTAACTATGGCTACACCTTC. Translated, it gives CASSPGGGAKTNYGYTF.

This chain links TRBV7-2 with TRBJ1-1; a possible D gene is TRBD1 (5 bases). Deletions cut 5 bases from V and 10 bases from J, with 14 bases between. Germline loops: CDR1 SGHTA, CDR2 FQGNSA. The CDR3 sequence is 12 residues long. In nucleotides, the CDR3 is TGTGCCAGCAGCCCGGGGGGGTTTGGAGCTTTCTTT. This encodes CASSPGGFGAFF.

The chain is built from TRBV24-1 and TRBJ1-4, with TRBD1 as a possible D gene (5 bases). The V gene's germline CDR1 is KGHDR and CDR2 SFDVKD. CDR3 size: 12 residues. V dropped 5 bases and J dropped 8 bases, with 8 bases sitting between them. The CDR3 loop reads CATSAEGEKLFF. The CDR3 nucleotides are TGTGCCACCAGTGCAGAGGGGGAAAAACTGTTTTTT.

The chain couples TRBV5-5 to TRBJ2-7; TRBD1 is a possible D gene (5 bases). In germline, CDR1 is SGHKS, CDR2 YYEKEE (reference sequence). Between the trimmed V and J ends, which lost 1 base and 2 bases, there was a span of 16 bases. This CDR3 has 16 amino acids. The DNA of the CDR3 is TGTGCCAGCAGCTTGATAGTACAGGCCGCCACCTACGAGCAGTACTTC. It is translated as CASSLIVQAATYEQYF.